This TCR beta chain originates from a study of breast tumors, draining lymph nodes, adjacent tissues. TCRdb reprocessed the multiplex PCR reads via MiXCR and lists one record per CDR3 protein. The data hold about 180,000 distinct CDR3 sequences, with 30% to 35% observed a single time. There are many counts of this clonotype. Trimming took 5 bases from V and 5 from J; bases not matched to a gene: 11. The CDR3 has 17 residues. The germline V gene encodes CDR1 SGHTA and CDR2 FQGTGA. Axillary draining lymph nodes of breast cancer patients supplied the node samples. Sequencing used axillary lymph node tissue. This receptor was identified in a female donor with breast cancer. Some clones in this sample may be carry-over from other donors' samples. This rearrangement joins TRBV7-3 to TRBJ2-1; 11 bases align to TRBD2. In DNA, the CDR3 is TGTGCCAGCAGCCCACCCTCCGGGACTAGCGGCCACAATGAGCAGTTCTTC. This codes for CASSPPSGTSGHNEQFF.